This entry concerns a single T cell receptor beta chain. This sample stems from a study of T cell changes during pregnancy in multiple sclerosis. The germline V gene has CDR1 LNHNV and CDR2 YYDKDF (reference sequence). With V trimmed by 1 base and J by 6 bases, 4 bases remained unmatched. The CDR3 is made up of 15 amino acids. Clones were sequenced by immunoSEQ multiplex PCR, and TCRdb holds only the in-frame ones, with some missing. Seen here are under 60,000 clones, approximately 94% observed once, and the top ten hold approximately 0.31%. The rearrangement uses TRBV15 and TRBJ2-1; TRBD2 aligns across 9 bases. The TCR comes from a female donor with multiple sclerosis, enrolled in a pregnancy study. Sequenced material: CD4+ T cells from peripheral blood mononuclear cells, taken in the third trimester of pregnancy. The CDR3 reads CATSRASGRSNEQFF. Written as DNA, the CDR3 is TGTGCCACCAGCAGAGCGAGCGGGAGGAGCAATGAGCAGTTCTTC.